The 17 T cell receptor beta chains reported below all come from one sample, sequenced in a study of cytomegalovirus exposure and HLA in healthy donors (dated by TCRdb to about 2017). The library was produced with the immunoSEQ multiplex PCR assay. The multiplex PCR relied on a mix of 60 forward primers for TCR Vbeta segments and 13 reverse primers for TCR Jbeta segments. TCRdb stores this immuneACCESS table with in-frame sequences only. Part of the clones is absent; in the studies checked, under half of the shortfall reflects unresolved V genes, and no reason is known for the rest. The table for this sample lists 150,000 to 180,000 clones; approximately 86% of them were counted only once. Jointly, the top ten make up about 6.4% of the sample. The sample consisted of PBMCs. Receptor source: a woman aged 45 to 65 in good health and CMV-seropositive.

As concerns this clone: This specimen includes other DNA sequences encoding the same CDR3. The gene calls are TRBV5-4 and TRBJ1-2; 10 bases fit TRBD1. The CDR3 spans 14 residues. Per germline, CDR1 SGHNT and CDR2 YYREEE (reference sequence). The ends lost 4 bases at V and 2 bases at J; junction bases unmatched: 2. The CDR3: CASSPGQGNYGYTF. The CDR3 coding sequence is TGTGCCAGCAGCCCGGGACAGGGGAACTATGGCTACACCTTC.

The V gene is TRBV7-3, the J gene TRBJ2-2; D gene uncertain. Germline values: CDR1 SGHTA, CDR2 FQGTGA. V dropped 5 bases and J dropped 5 bases, with 12 bases sitting between them. The CDR3 length is 14 residues. The CDR3 here is CASSPTSWTGELFF. The CDR3 DNA sequence: TGTGCCAGCAGCCCTACCTCCTGGACCGGGGAGCTGTTTTTT.

This chain joins TRBV5-4 and TRBJ2-2, with 8 bases lining up with TRBD1. The germline gives CDR1 SGHNT, CDR2 YYREEE (reference sequence). The CDR3 is made up of 15 amino acids. Unmatched junction bases numbered 7, after V lost 2 bases and J lost 7 bases. As DNA, the CDR3 is TGTGCCAGCAGCTTATCAGGGGGCTGGAACGGGGAGCTGTTTTTT. This codes for CASSLSGGWNGELFF.

This chain connects TRBV5-4 to TRBJ2-7, with TRBD1 matching over 9 bases. V lost 4 bases to trimming and J lost 4 bases; unmatched junction nucleotides: 9. Germline CDR1 is SGHNT and CDR2 is YYREEE (reference sequence). The CDR3 extends over 15 amino acids. CDR3 amino acids: CASSLGQGVGYEQYF. The DNA of the CDR3 is TGTGCCAGCAGCCTGGGACAGGGAGTGGGGTACGAGCAGTACTTC.

The rearrangement links TRBV28 to TRBJ2-1, with a possible D match to TRBD1 (5 bases). From germline, CDR1 is MDHEN and CDR2 SYDVKM. V lost 10 bases and J 5 bases, leaving 18 bases between the germline ends. The CDR3 is made up of 14 amino acids. CDR3 DNA sequence: TGTGCCACCGACCCAGCACAGGCAAACAATGAGCAGTTCTTC. It encodes CATDPAQANNEQFF.

J is TRBJ2-3 and V is TRBV4-1; 10 bases are a match to TRBD1. V trimming: 5 bases; J trimming: 2 bases; junction bases outside the gene matches: 4. Germline V gene data show CDR1 as MGHRA and CDR2 as YSYEKL. This CDR3 comprises 15 residues. The CDR3 loop reads CASSKGQGDTDTQYF. CDR3 sequence (DNA): TGCGCCAGCAGCAAAGGACAGGGGGACACAGATACGCAGTATTTT.

This rearrangement joins TRBV4-3 to TRBJ1-3, with unresolved D. CDR1 is LGHNA and CDR2 is YSLEER in the germline V gene. The CDR3 extends over 15 amino acids. Between the trimmed V and J ends, which lost 0 bases and 4 bases, there was a span of 10 bases. CDR3 amino acids: CASSQDLGSGNTIYF. The CDR3 DNA follows: TGCGCCAGCAGCCAAGACCTCGGGTCGGGAAACACCATATATTTT.

In regard to this clone: Additional DNA sequences in this sample encode the identical CDR3. The genes are TRBV5-6 and TRBJ2-1, with 8 nucleotides matching TRBD2. Trimming cost V 2 bases and J 6 bases; bases outside gene matches: 4. Germline CDR1 reads SGHDT; CDR2 reads YYEEEE. CDR3 length: 14 residues. The CDR3 DNA sequence: TGTGCCAGCAGCTTTGGGACTAGTATCAATGAGCAGTTCTTC. Amino acid sequence: CASSFGTSINEQFF.

This clone was seen once. The chain combines TRBV7-9 with TRBJ2-7; 7 bases agree with TRBD1. This CDR3 has 13 amino acids. Losses at the gene ends were 1 base for V and 5 bases for J; bases not matched to a gene: 2. The germline V gene has CDR1 SEHNR and CDR2 FQNEAQ (reference sequence). CDR3 nucleotides: TGTGCCAGCAGCTTAGGGCAGGGGGACGAGCAGTACTTC. This translates into CASSLGQGDEQYF.

The chain joins TRBV30 to TRBJ2-1; TRBD2 agrees at 15 bases. The junction had 17 bases not matched to a gene; V was cut back by 5 bases and J by 6 bases. Germline V CDR1 and CDR2: GTSNPN, SVGIG (reference sequence). The CDR3 runs to 19 residues. For the CDR3, the DNA is TGTGCCTGGTTTGGGGTGGGGACTAGCGGGGGGTTTGAAATCAATGAGCAGTTCTTC. Residues: CAWFGVGTSGGFEINEQFF.

This clone came up a few times. The chain employs TRBV12-5 and TRBJ2-1, with 8 positions matching TRBD2. The germline gives CDR1 LGHNT, CDR2 FRNRAP. Trimming took 6 bases from V and 8 from J; bases not matched to a gene: 9. The CDR3 totals 14 residues. CDR3 nucleotides: TGTGCTAGTGGCTATAACGGGGGGGCAGATGAGCAGTTCTTC. This codes for CASGYNGGADEQFF.

In DNA form, the CDR3 reads TGTGCCTGGAGCGAACACAGGGAGGGTGAAAAACTGTTTTTT. This sequence encodes CAWSEHREGEKLFF. This chain connects TRBV30 to TRBJ1-4; D is perhaps TRBD1 (6 bases). Trimming cost V 3 bases and J 7 bases, with 15 bases left between them. Germline V gene sequence: CDR1 GTSNPN, CDR2 SVGIG (reference sequence). The CDR3 runs 14 residues.

The V and J genes are TRBV5-1 and TRBJ2-3; 9 bases match TRBD1. The germline V gene has CDR1 SGHRS and CDR2 YFSETQ. This CDR3 is 15 amino acids long. Trimming removed 8 bases from V and 2 bases from J; junction bases left unmatched: 9. The DNA for the CDR3 is TGCGCCAGTAACACAGGGGGCGCCTACACAGATACGCAGTATTTT. Protein sequence: CASNTGGAYTDTQYF.

The gene calls are TRBV4-1 and TRBJ2-1; D gene uncertain. The CDR3 consists of 13 residues. V lost 2 bases and J lost 8, with 10 bases in between. Germline V gives CDR1 MGHRA, CDR2 YSYEKL. The CDR3 protein is CASSQSRSDEQFF. CDR3 DNA sequence: TGCGCCAGCAGCCAATCCAGGTCGGATGAGCAGTTCTTC.

The J gene is TRBJ2-7, the V gene TRBV10-1; 7 positions match TRBD1. Looked up from germline, CDR1 is WNHNN and CDR2 is SYGVQD (reference sequence). V gave up 2 bases and J gave up 4 bases; unmatched junction bases: 2. This CDR3 is built from 13 residues. The chain's CDR3 is CASSENRGYEQYF. In nucleotides, the CDR3 is TGCGCCAGCAGTGAGAACAGGGGTTACGAGCAGTACTTC.

The chain uses TRBV7-2 and TRBJ2-7; possibly TRBD1 for D (6 bases). CDR1 SGHTA and CDR2 FQGNSA come from the germline V gene. This CDR3 is 13 amino acids long. The ends were cut back, 8 bases at V and 6 bases at J, with 17 bases in the middle. The CDR3 DNA follows: TGTGCCAGCTGGGACACATTGGGGCTCGAGCAGTACTTC. Its protein is CASWDTLGLEQYF.

This clone was detected only once. The junction shows a germline mismatch at one end, possibly a read error. The V and J genes are TRBV7-9 and TRBJ1-4, with a tentative D call TRBD1 (5 bases). This CDR3 region has 14 residues. Per germline, CDR1 SEHNR and CDR2 FQNEAQ (reference sequence). The CDR3 bases are TGTTCCAGCCGCCGAGACAGCCCTAATGAAAAACTGTTTTTT. Its translation: CSSRRDSPNEKLFF.